One and the same sample provided the 17 T cell receptor beta chains below, sequenced in a study of cytomegalovirus exposure and HLA in healthy donors. Amplification used 60 Vbeta primers and 13 Jbeta primers. The table came from immunoSEQ multiplex PCR; TCRdb's copy has only in-frame clones and leaves some out. The data contain over 70,000 clones, 80% of them singletons. The source material was PBMCs. These TCRs come from a man aged 18 to 29 in good health and CMV-seronegative.

J is TRBJ1-2 and V is TRBV27; TRBD1 agrees at 8 bases. The CDR3 length is 16 residues. V lost 7 bases to trimming and J lost 4 bases; unmatched junction nucleotides: 14. In germline, CDR1 is MNHEY, CDR2 SMNVEV (reference sequence). The CDR3 coding sequence is TGTGCCAGCACTCGGACAGGGTCGGGTGGCGTCTATGGCTACACCTTC. Translated, it gives CASTRTGSGGVYGYTF.

This clone was counted between two and nine times. The V gene is TRBV6-1, the J gene TRBJ1-1, with D hard to call. The CDR3 runs 12 residues. Germline V gene sequence: CDR1 MNHNS, CDR2 SASEGT. Trimming left V 7 bases short and J 0 bases short, with 6 bases between. The CDR3 here is CASTRVNTEAFF. The CDR3 DNA sequence: TGTGCCAGCACGAGGGTGAACACTGAAGCTTTCTTT.

This clone was detected only once. The genes are TRBV12-1 and TRBJ2-3; the D call of TRBD2 is as the table states it, not checked on the DNA. TRBV12-1 is assigned pseudogene status. The length of the CDR3 is 16 residues. The CDR3, as DNA: TGTGCCAGCAGTCTGGGCTGGGGACTTATTACAGATACGCAGTATTTT. Its protein product is CASSLGWGLITDTQYF.

The chain combines TRBV5-1 with TRBJ1-2, with D perhaps TRBD1 (6 bases). CDR1 and CDR2 from the germline V gene are SGHRS and YFSETQ. CDR3 size: 15 residues. Trimming pared 1 base from V and 2 bases from J, leaving 12 bases between. The CDR3 loop is CASSLTGPGNYGYTF. The CDR3 DNA sequence: TGCGCCAGCAGCTTGACAGGGCCAGGGAACTATGGCTACACCTTC.

The chain has TRBV6-1 and TRBJ2-7, with a tentative D call TRBD1 (5 bases). The CDR3 extends over 17 amino acids. V was cut by 0 bases and J by 0 bases, with 15 bases left in between. The germline gives CDR1 MNHNS, CDR2 SASEGT. The CDR3 reads CASSEALWGSSSYEQYF. Here the CDR3 DNA reads TGTGCCAGCAGTGAAGCGCTTTGGGGCAGCAGCTCCTACGAGCAGTACTTC.

The chain has TRBV18 and TRBJ2-3, with D unclear. This CDR3 has 13 amino acids. Germline V gene data show CDR1 as KGHSH and CDR2 as LQKENI. Deletions cut 3 bases from V and 3 bases from J, with 7 bases between. The CDR3 is CASSPIQTDTQYF. The CDR3 region has the DNA TGTGCCAGCTCACCGATCCAGACAGATACGCAGTATTTT.

This clone was seen more than once but under ten times. The CDR3 loop reads CASSQGRGANTEAFF. CDR3 bases: TGCGCCAGCAGCCAAGGTCGGGGGGCTAACACTGAAGCTTTCTTT. The gene calls are TRBV4-1 and TRBJ1-1; D might be TRBD1 (6 bases). This CDR3 has 15 residues. CDR1 is MGHRA, CDR2 YSYEKL, per germline. V was clipped by 1 base and J by 2 bases, with 11 bases between them.

A word on this clone: Other DNA sequences in the sample encode the same CDR3. The V call is TRBV2, the J call TRBJ1-5, with D hard to call. The germline CDR1 and CDR2 sequences are SNHLY and FYNNEI. The CDR3 is made up of 12 amino acids. The V gene lost 6 bases and the J gene lost 3 bases, with 6 bases spanning the gap. CDR3 sequence reads: CASSGNNQPQHF. In nucleotides, the CDR3 is TGTGCCAGCAGCGGGAACAATCAGCCCCAGCATTTT.

The chain links TRBV9 to TRBJ2-1; possibly TRBD2 for D (6 bases). This CDR3 has 18 amino acids. Germline lookup yields CDR1 SGDLS and CDR2 YYNGEE. Trimming pared 3 bases from V and 8 bases from J, leaving 27 bases between. The CDR3 sequence: CASSAPSVGAGLYHEQFF. For the CDR3, the DNA is TGTGCCAGCAGCGCCCCGAGTGTGGGTGCGGGGCTTTATCATGAGCAGTTCTTC. The whole variable domain, remainder taken from reference TRBV9 and TRBJ2-1, is DSGVTQTPKHLITATGQRVTLRCSPRSGDLSVYWYQQSLDQGLQFLIQYYNGEERAKGNILERFSAQQFPDLHSELNLSSLELGDSALYFCASSAPSVGAGLYHEQFFGPGTRLTVL.

The chain employs TRBV19 and TRBJ1-2, with 9 nucleotides matching TRBD1. Germline CDR1 is LNHDA and CDR2 is SQIVND (reference sequence). J gave up 4 bases and V 7 bases, and 13 bases lay outside the gene matches. This CDR3 has 16 residues. CDR3 sequence reads: CASKPGQGLLSYGYTF. In DNA, the CDR3 is TGTGCCAGTAAACCGGGACAGGGATTGTTATCCTATGGCTACACCTTC.

V usage is TRBV7-9 and J usage is TRBJ2-2, with D perhaps matching TRBD1 (5 bases). The CDR3 has 14 residues. Between the trimmed V and J ends, which lost 5 bases and 3 bases, there was a span of 10 bases. Germline CDR1 SEHNR, CDR2 FQNEAQ (reference sequence). The CDR3 is CASSPRAYTGELFF. In nucleotides, the CDR3 is TGTGCCAGCAGCCCCAGGGCATACACCGGGGAGCTGTTTTTT. The full variable domain, with the rest looked up from reference TRBV7-9 and TRBJ2-2, is DTGVSQNPRHKITKRGQNVTFRCDPISEHNRLYWYRQTLGQGPEFLTYFQNEAQLEKSRLLSDRFSAERPKGSFSTLEIQRTEQGDSAMYLCASSPRAYTGELFFGEGSRLTVL.

The chain combines TRBV5-4 with TRBJ2-5; 7 bases are a match to TRBD1. The end of the DNA fits TRBJ2-7 better, so the J call may be wrong. CDR3 size: 15 residues. Germline CDR1 is SGHNT and CDR2 is YYREEE (reference sequence). The DNA of the CDR3 is TGTGCCAGCAGCATCGACAGGGTTGGAGTTAACGAGCAGTACTTC. The encoded protein is CASSIDRVGVNEQYF.

The CDR3 DNA follows: TGCGCCAGCAGCTTGGCCAGGGACTATGGCTACACCTTC. Protein product: CASSLARDYGYTF. V is TRBV5-1 and J is TRBJ1-2, with D perhaps matching TRBD1 (5 bases). The length of the CDR3 is 13 residues. Germline V lookup: CDR1 SGHRS, CDR2 YFSETQ. Trimming shortened V by 0 bases and J by 3 bases, and 6 bases separated the two germline ends.

This chain joins TRBV6-1 and TRBJ2-7, with TRBD1 as a possible D gene (6 bases). Germline lookup yields CDR1 MNHNS and CDR2 SASEGT. Trimming left V 6 bases short and J 7 bases short, with 13 bases between. This CDR3 contains 12 residues. CDR3 DNA: TGTGCCAGCAGACAGGGATGGGAGGAGCAGTACTTC. As protein: CASRQGWEEQYF.

This chain links TRBV7-2 with TRBJ2-5; 11 bases map to TRBD2. The CDR3 has 15 residues. J lost 4 bases, V lost 4 bases, and 5 bases had no gene match. Germline V CDR1 and CDR2: SGHTA, FQGNSA. CDR3 residues: CASSSLAGGRETQYF. The CDR3 DNA sequence: TGTGCCAGCAGCTCGTTAGCGGGGGGGCGAGAGACCCAGTACTTC. Full variable domain (missing parts from reference TRBV7-2 and TRBJ2-5): GAGVSQSPSNKVTEKGKDVELRCDPISGHTALYWYRQSLGQGLEFLIYFQGNSAPDKSGLPSDRFSAERTGGSVSTLTIQRTQQEDSAVYLCASSSLAGGRETQYFGPGTRLLVL.

This chain connects TRBV4-1 to TRBJ1-5; 9 bases line up with TRBD1. The CDR3 length is 15 residues. The V and J ends lost 5 bases and 1 base, in that order; junction bases with no gene match: 3. CDR1 MGHRA and CDR2 YSYEKL come from the germline V gene. The CDR3 region is CASSVQGASNQPQHF. CDR3 DNA: TGCGCCAGCAGCGTACAGGGGGCGAGCAATCAGCCCCAGCATTTT.

This clone was counted only a few times. For the CDR3, the DNA is TGTGCCAGCAGTGAGTGGGGGGTAACTGAAGCTTTCTTT. The encoded protein is CASSEWGVTEAFF. The chain recombines TRBV6-1 with TRBJ1-1; TRBD1 is a possible D gene (5 bases). Germline V lookup: CDR1 MNHNS, CDR2 SASEGT. CDR3 size: 13 residues. V dropped 3 bases and J dropped 5 bases, with 10 bases sitting between them.